These T cell receptor beta chains were read from a single sample in a study of blood T cell repertoires in COVID-19. The data were produced by immunoSEQ multiplex PCR, yet TCRdb's version contains in-frame clones alone and is incomplete. The sample comprises approximately 300,000 clones, 86% of which are singletons, and around 1.5% rests with the top ten. The sample was peripheral blood. All receptors derive from a woman aged 45-65 years with acute or convalescent COVID-19. CDR3s include the opening cysteine and the closing phenylalanine or tryptophan. A D gene is named only where the DNA matches it firmly. The listing skips clone size in some rows; elsewhere it reads once, few, many or a size class.

>TRBD2|TRBV7-2|.|TRBJ2-3
TGTGCCAGCAGCGCTAGCGGGAGATTGATCCGGAAAGATACGCAGTATTTT
CASSASGRLIRKDTQYF
>TRBD1|TRBV9|once|TRBJ1-3
TGTGCCAGGAAAGGGACAGTCTCTGGAAACACCATATATTTT
CARKGTVSGNTIYF
>TRBD1|TRBV14|.|TRBJ1-4
TGTGCCAGCAGCCAAGACCGGGGACAGTTAGAAAAACTGTTTTTT
CASSQDRGQLEKLFF
>TRBD1|TRBV12-3/TRBV12-4|once|TRBJ2-7
TGTGCCAGCAGATCAGGGGGCGACGAGCAGTACTTC
CASRSGGDEQYF
>.|TRBV4-1|.|TRBJ2-7
TGCGCCAGCAGCCAAGTCGACAGTTCCTACGAGCAGTACTTC
CASSQVDSSYEQYF
>.|TRBV2|.|TRBJ2-5
TGTGCCAGCAGGATCTCGTCCAGTCCCCAAGAGACCCAGTACTTC
CASRISSSPQETQYF
>.|TRBV19|.|TRBJ1-5
TGTGCCAGTAGTATTGCTAGAGCCCAGCATTTT
CASSIARAQHF
>TRBD2|TRBV27|.|TRBJ2-3
TGTGCCACCTCAAGGAGCGGGAGGGCGGATACGCAGTATTTT
CATSRSGRADTQYF
>.|TRBV27|.|TRBJ1-1
TGTGCCAGCAGTTCCCACAAAACAGGCCGGGGGGCCGACACTGAAGCTTTCTTT
CASSSHKTGRGADTEAFF
>TRBD2|TRBV5-1|.|TRBJ2-1
TGCGCCAGCAGTAGGTGGGCTAGCGGGAGGACTTCACTTAGCTCCTACAATGAGCAGTTCTTC
CASSRWASGRTSLSSYNEQFF
>.|TRBV18|.|TRBJ1-1
TGTGCCAGCTCACCACCCTCTACCCCGCGGGGCACTGAAGCTTTCTTT
CASSPPSTPRGTEAFF
>TRBD2|TRBV27|.|TRBJ2-2
TGTGCCAGCAGGATCACTAGCGGGGCGAACACCGGGGAGCTGTTTTTT
CASRITSGANTGELFF
>TRBD2|TRBV28|.|TRBJ2-3
TGTGCCAGCAGCCCCTCAGCGGGGGATACGCAGTATTTT
CASSPSAGDTQYF
>TRBD1|TRBV2|.|TRBJ2-7
TGTGCCAGCAGGGCGACAGGGTACGAGCAGTACTTC
CASRATGYEQYF
>.|TRBV5-1|.|TRBJ1-2
TGCGCCAGCAGCTTTGCGGGGCAAGGCTACACCTTC
CASSFAGQGYTF
>.|TRBV27|.|TRBJ2-1
TGTGCCACCACTAAAGCGGGTGCCCACCTTAATGAGCAGTTCTTC
CATTKAGAHLNEQFF
>TRBD2|TRBV18|.|TRBJ2-5
TGTGCCAGCTCACCTCCCTGGGCAGCGGGGAGCTCAGAGACCCAGTACTTC
CASSPPWAAGSSETQYF
>.|TRBV28|.|TRBJ1-5
TGTGCCAGCAGTTGGGGGGGTCAGCCCCAGCATTTT
CASSWGGQPQHF
>TRBD1|TRBV19|.|TRBJ2-7
TGTGTCAGTAGTACTTCGACAGGGGCCTCCTACGAGCAGTACTTC
CVSSTSTGASYEQYF
>.|TRBV18|few|TRBJ1-1
TGTGCCAGCTCACCACCCGGGGTGACGAACACTGAAGCTTTCTTT
CASSPPGVTNTEAFF
>.|TRBV13|.|TRBJ2-7
TGTGCCAGCAGCTCCCGTCGGTCGGACGAGCAGTACTTC
CASSSRRSDEQYF
>TRBD1|TRBV30|.|TRBJ2-1
TGTGCCTGGAACCCCGGGACAGGGGACAATGAGCAGTTCTTC
CAWNPGTGDNEQFF
>TRBD1|TRBV19|.|TRBJ1-5
TGTGCCAGTAGTATGGCGGGACAGGGTTGGGATCAGCCCCAGCATTTT
CASSMAGQGWDQPQHF
>TRBD2|TRBV7-3|.|TRBJ2-7
TGTGCCAGCAGCCCCCTCGGGACTGGGGGGGACCCCTACGAGCAGTACTTC
CASSPLGTGGDPYEQYF
>TRBD2|TRBV2|.|TRBJ2-1
TGTGCCAGCAGACCCGGCCTAGCGGGCAATGAGCAGTTCTTC
CASRPGLAGNEQFF
>.|TRBV28|few|TRBJ2-1
TGTGCCAGCAGTTTAATAGGGCACCTAGCCAATGAGCAGTTCTTC
CASSLIGHLANEQFF
>TRBD1|TRBV7-2|.|TRBJ2-1
TGTGCCAGCAGCCTAAATTTAGGGACAGGGAACAATGAGCAGTTCTTC
CASSLNLGTGNNEQFF
>.|TRBV19|once|TRBJ1-1
TGTGCCAGTAGTATCCTCGGGGGAGGGGCCACTGAAGCTTTCTTT
CASSILGGGATEAFF
>.|TRBV6-6|.|TRBJ1-3
TGTGCCAGCAGTCTCGACTCTCCCTCTGGAAACACCATATATTTT
CASSLDSPSGNTIYF
>.|TRBV4-1|.|TRBJ2-7
TGCGCCAGCAGCCAACTTCTTGGCGGGCCCACCTACGAGCAGTACTTC
CASSQLLGGPTYEQYF
>TRBD1|TRBV5-6|.|TRBJ1-5
TGTGCCAGCAGCAACAGGGGGCGAGGACAGCCCCAGCATTTT
CASSNRGRGQPQHF
>TRBD2|TRBV5-1|.|TRBJ2-7
TGCGCCAGCAGAAACAGGGGTAGCGGGAGTTACGAGCAGTACTTC
CASRNRGSGSYEQYF
>.|TRBV5-1|.|TRBJ1-5
TGCGCCAGCAGCTTAGGTGGACACTTCAGCAATCAGCCCCAGCATTTT
CASSLGGHFSNQPQHF
>TRBD1|TRBV7-8|.|TRBJ2-7
TGTGCCAGCAGCTCGGACAGGTTAGAGGGCGAGCAGTACTTC
CASSSDRLEGEQYF
>TRBD1|TRBV30|.|TRBJ2-7
TGTGCCTGGACTAGAGTCCCGGGACAGGGGACCTACGAGCAGTACTTC
CAWTRVPGQGTYEQYF
>.|TRBV3-1/TRBV3-2|.|TRBJ1-2
TGTGCCAGCAGCCTTACAGCGGAACCTAACTATGGCTACACCTTC
CASSLTAEPNYGYTF
>.|TRBV24-1|.|TRBJ2-1
TGTGCCACCAGTGCCCCGCCCCCAGCTAGCTCCTACAATGAGCAGTTCTTC
CATSAPPPASSYNEQFF
>.|TRBV15|.|TRBJ2-5
TGTGCCACCAGCAGAGGGGCCGCTTCAGAGACCCAGTACTTC
CATSRGAASETQYF
>TRBD2|TRBV4-1|.|TRBJ2-2
TGCGCCAGCAGCCGAGGCAGGACTAGCGGGAGGGCCACCGGGGAGCTGTTTTTT
CASSRGRTSGRATGELFF
>TRBD2|TRBV28|.|TRBJ2-3
TGTGCCAGCAGTTCTAGCGGTTTACTCGATACGCAGTATTTT
CASSSSGLLDTQYF
>.|TRBV28|.|TRBJ2-7
TGTGCCAGCAGAAGAAGCGGGTCCTACGAGCAGTACTTC
CASRRSGSYEQYF